Listed below are T cell receptor beta chains from one sample, sequenced in a study of response to subunit inactivated influenza vaccine. One entry per CDR3 protein, called by TCRdb with MiXCR from the RT-PCR reads. The sample consists of 150,000 to 200,000 distinct CDR3 sequences, 12% of them appearing once. This sample was shared with a second study, whose subject was T cells expressing NK-cell markers.

Sequencing used CD8+ T cells sorted from PBMCs, obtained approximately 13 days after vaccination. The source of these receptors is a man aged 50-60 years who received an inactivated influenza vaccine. Both conserved end residues are part of each CDR3. For some rows the clone size is stated as once, few or many, or as a class when expanded; others skip it.

CATSRDRGTGGTDTQYF | TRBJ2-3 | TRBV15 | few
CASNHPGENTEAFF | TRBJ1-1 | TRBV5-1 | many
CSVLTGGTEAFF | TRBJ1-1 | TRBV29-1 | few
CASSYPTSGDPLVWEQYF | TRBJ2-7 | TRBV6-5 | few
CASSQSLAGDYEQYF | TRBJ2-7 | TRBV4-1 | many
CASSKQIHEQYF | TRBJ2-7 | TRBV6-2/TRBV6-3 | few
CASSFVSQGGTGELFF | TRBJ2-2 | TRBV27 | NA
CASSTGPGQGVNEQFF | TRBJ2-1 | TRBV6-1 | NA
CASSYGGVEETQYF | TRBJ2-5 | TRBV5-6 | once
CASSSGRLTYNEQFF | TRBJ2-1 | TRBV19 | NA
CASSLLDESNEKLFF | TRBJ1-4 | TRBV7-9 | few
CASSVTDANYGYTF | TRBJ1-2 | TRBV11-2 | NA